What follows describes a single T cell receptor beta chain. The entirety of the isolated RNA underwent reverse transcription, so expressed TCRB transcripts were sequenced. Method: immunoSEQ multiplex PCR; TCRdb's copy keeps in-frame clones and lacks some. The profile covers about 59,000 clones, with approximately 62% appearing a single time and about 2.2% taken by the ten largest. This sample stems from a study of beta chain features in type 1 diabetes. The germline CDR1 and CDR2 sequences are ENHRY and SYGVKD. Trimming removed 5 bases from V and 5 bases from J; junction bases left unmatched: 2. The CDR3 runs to 13 residues.

What was sequenced was Tregs from blood. This clonotype originated in a woman younger than 30 in good health. The chain combines TRBV10-3 with TRBJ2-7; 11 bases align to TRBD1. The CDR3 loop is CAISWDRGNEQYF. CDR3 DNA sequence: TGTGCCATCAGTTGGGACAGGGGGAACGAGCAGTACTTC.